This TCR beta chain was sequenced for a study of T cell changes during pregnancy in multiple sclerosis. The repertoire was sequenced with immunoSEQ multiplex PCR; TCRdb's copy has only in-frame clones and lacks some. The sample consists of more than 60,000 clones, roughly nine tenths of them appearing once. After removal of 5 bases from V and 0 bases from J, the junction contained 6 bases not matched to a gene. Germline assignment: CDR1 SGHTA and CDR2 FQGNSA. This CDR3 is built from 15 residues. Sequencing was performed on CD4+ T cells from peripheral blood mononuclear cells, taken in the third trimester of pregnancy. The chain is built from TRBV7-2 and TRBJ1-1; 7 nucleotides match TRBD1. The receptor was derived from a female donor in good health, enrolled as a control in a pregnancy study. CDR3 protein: CASSQPTGVNTEAFF. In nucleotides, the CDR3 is TGTGCCAGCAGCCAGCCAACAGGGGTGAACACTGAAGCTTTCTTT. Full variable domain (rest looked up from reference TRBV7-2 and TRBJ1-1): GAGVSQSPSNKVTEKGKDVELRCDPISGHTALYWYRQSLGQGLEFLIYFQGNSAPDKSGLPSDRFSAERTGGSVSTLTIQRTQQEDSAVYLCASSQPTGVNTEAFFGQGTRLTVV.